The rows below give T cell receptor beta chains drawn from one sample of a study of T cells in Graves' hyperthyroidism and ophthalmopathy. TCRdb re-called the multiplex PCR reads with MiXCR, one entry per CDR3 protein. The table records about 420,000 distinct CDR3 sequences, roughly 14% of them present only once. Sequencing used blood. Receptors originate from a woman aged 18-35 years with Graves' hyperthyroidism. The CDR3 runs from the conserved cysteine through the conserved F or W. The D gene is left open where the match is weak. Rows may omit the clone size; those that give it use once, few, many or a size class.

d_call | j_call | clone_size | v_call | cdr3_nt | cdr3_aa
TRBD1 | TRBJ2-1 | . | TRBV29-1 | TGCAGCGTGGAGGTATCCGGGACAGGCACCCCCAATGAGCAGTTCTTC | CSVEVSGTGTPNEQFF
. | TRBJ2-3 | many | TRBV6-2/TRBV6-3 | TGTGCCAGCAGTTACAACCCCCTGACTGGCGCAGATACGCAGTATTTT | CASSYNPLTGADTQYF
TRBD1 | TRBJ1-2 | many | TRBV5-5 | TGTGCCAGCAAGAAAAACCATTGGACAGGGCACTATGGCTACACCTTC | CASKKNHWTGHYGYTF
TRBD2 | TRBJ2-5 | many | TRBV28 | TGTGCCAGCAGACCTACCCGGGAGGACCAAGAGACCCAGTACTTC | CASRPTREDQETQYF
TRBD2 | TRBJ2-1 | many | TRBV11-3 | TGTGCCAGCAGCTTCCTAGGGGAGGGGTTAAACAATGAGCAGTTCTTC | CASSFLGEGLNNEQFF
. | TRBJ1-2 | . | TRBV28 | TGTGCCAGCAGCGACCGGGTCCCAGGAGCCCATGGCTACACCTTC | CASSDRVPGAHGYTF
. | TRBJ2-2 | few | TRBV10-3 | TGTGCCATCAGTGACCCAGGGGACCCCGGGGAGCTGTTTTTT | CAISDPGDPGELFF
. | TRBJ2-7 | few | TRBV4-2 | TGTGCCAGCAGCCAAGACAGCGGCTCCGAGCAGTACTTC | CASSQDSGSEQYF
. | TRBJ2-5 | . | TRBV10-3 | TGTGCCACCCGGTGGGGCGTTGGGACCCAGTACTTC | CATRWGVGTQYF
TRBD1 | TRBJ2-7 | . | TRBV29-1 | TGCAGCGCTTGGACAGGGGAGAGTTCCTACGAGCAGTACTTC | CSAWTGESSYEQYF
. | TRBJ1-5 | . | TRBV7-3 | TGCGCCAGCAGCCACGCCGGGTTGGATAGCAATCAGCCCCAGCATTTT | CASSHAGLDSNQPQHF
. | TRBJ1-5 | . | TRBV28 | TGTGCCAGCATTACGGGGGGTCAGTCCCAGCATTTT | CASITGGQSQHF
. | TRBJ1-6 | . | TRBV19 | TGTGCCAGTAGTATCTCCTATAATTCACCCCTCCACTTT | CASSISYNSPLHF
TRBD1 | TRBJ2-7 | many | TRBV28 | TGTGCCGTCCTATCCGGGACAGGCCACGAGCAGTACTTC | CAVLSGTGHEQYF
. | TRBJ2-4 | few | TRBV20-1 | TGCAGTGCCTCTACTGGCGGACTAGCCAAAAACATTCAGTACTTC | CSASTGGLAKNIQYF
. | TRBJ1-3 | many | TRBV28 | TGTGCCAGCAGTCCGACTGGACTGAACTCTGGAAACACCATATATTTT | CASSPTGLNSGNTIYF
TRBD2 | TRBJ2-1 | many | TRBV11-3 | TGTGCCAGCAGCTTAGATTCGCGGGGGTTCTCCTACAATGAGCAGTTCTTC | CASSLDSRGFSYNEQFF
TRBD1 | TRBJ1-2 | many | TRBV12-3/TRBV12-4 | TGTGCCAGCAGCAAAAACAGGGGTAACTATGGCTACACCTTC | CASSKNRGNYGYTF
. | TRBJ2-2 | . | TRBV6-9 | TGTGCCAGCAGTTACGTTCGGCTCCAATCCGGGGAGCTGTTTTTT | CASSYVRLQSGELFF
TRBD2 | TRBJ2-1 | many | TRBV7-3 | TGTGCCAGCAGCGCTAATAGCGGGGGCCTCAGGCATGAGCAGTTCTTC | CASSANSGGLRHEQFF
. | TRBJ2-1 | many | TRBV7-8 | TGTGCCAGCAGCCGGCGGGACAGCCGGAATGAGCAGTTCTTC | CASSRRDSRNEQFF
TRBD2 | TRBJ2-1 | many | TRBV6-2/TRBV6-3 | TGTGCCAGCAGTTACGTGGGAGGGCCACGGGATGAGCAGTTCTTC | CASSYVGGPRDEQFF
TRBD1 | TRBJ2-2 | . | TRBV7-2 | TGTGCCAGCAGCTCTCCACCGGGACAGAGCACCGGGGAGCTGTTTTTT | CASSSPPGQSTGELFF
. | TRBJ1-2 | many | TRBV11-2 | TGTGCCAGCAGCTTAGAAAACAGAATGTACACCTTC | CASSLENRMYTF
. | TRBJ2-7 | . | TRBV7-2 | TGTGCCAGCAGCCCATGGGGTTCCGCCTACGAGCAGTACTTC | CASSPWGSAYEQYF
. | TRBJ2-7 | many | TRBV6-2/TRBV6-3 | TGTGCCAGCAGTTACCGGTTCTACGAGCAGTACTTC | CASSYRFYEQYF
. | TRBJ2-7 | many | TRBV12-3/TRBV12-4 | TGTGCCAGCACGCGGGGCGGGGAGCCGAGGGGGGAGCAGTACTTC | CASTRGGEPRGEQYF
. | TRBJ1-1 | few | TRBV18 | TGTGCCAGCACCGAACTCTTAGTGACCATGAACACTGAAGCTTTCTTT | CASTELLVTMNTEAFF
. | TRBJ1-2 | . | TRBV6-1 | TGTGCCAGCAGCCCGGACCGTCAATGGGGACCACCCAGCTATGGCTACACCTTC | CASSPDRQWGPPSYGYTF
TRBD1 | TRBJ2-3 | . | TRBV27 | TGTGCCAGCAGCCGAAGGGGCAGGGGGACGGCAGATGCGCAGTATTTT | CASSRRGRGTADAQYF
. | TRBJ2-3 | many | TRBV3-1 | TGTGCCAGCAGCTATTACTTAAAAAGCACAGATACGCAGTATTTT | CASSYYLKSTDTQYF
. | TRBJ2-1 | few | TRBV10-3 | TGTGCCATCAATGACCAGACGGCGTACAATGAGCAGTTCTTC | CAINDQTAYNEQFF
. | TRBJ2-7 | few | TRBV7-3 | TGTGCCAGCAGCTTAGTCGCGGGAAGTGGCGAGCAGTACTTC | CASSLVAGSGEQYF
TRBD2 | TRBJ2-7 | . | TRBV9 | TGTGCCAGCAGCGTAGGACTAGCGGGAGACGACGAGCAGTACTTC | CASSVGLAGDDEQYF
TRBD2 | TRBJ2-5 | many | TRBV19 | TGTGCCAGTAGTATAGATGGGGTGGTGCGGGAGGAAGGGGAAACAACGGAGACCCAGTACTTC | CASSIDGVVREEGETTETQYF
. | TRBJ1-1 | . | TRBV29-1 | TGCAGCGTTGGATACACAGGGTGGAGGAACACTGAAGCTTTCTTT | CSVGYTGWRNTEAFF
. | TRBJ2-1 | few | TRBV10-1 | TGCGCCAGCAGTAACGGCGGGACCTCTCACAATGAGCAGTTCTTC | CASSNGGTSHNEQFF
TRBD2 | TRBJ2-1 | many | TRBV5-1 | TGCGCCAGCAGTGGGCGGGAGCATGGAGATGAGCAGTTCTTC | CASSGREHGDEQFF
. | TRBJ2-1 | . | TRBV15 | TGTGCCACCAGCGGAGACCTTAGCTCCTACAGTGAGCAGTTCTTC | CATSGDLSSYSEQFF
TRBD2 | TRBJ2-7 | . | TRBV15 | TGTGCCACCAGCAGGACTAGCGGGAGTTACGAGCAGTACTTC | CATSRTSGSYEQYF
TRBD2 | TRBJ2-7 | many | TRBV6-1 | TGTGCCAGCAGAAAAGGTAGCGGGAGTAGCTCCTACGAGCAGTACTTC | CASRKGSGSSSYEQYF
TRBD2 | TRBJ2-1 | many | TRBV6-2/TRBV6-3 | TGTGCCAGCAGTCCGAATCGACTAGCGGGGTACAATGAGCAGTTCTTC | CASSPNRLAGYNEQFF